This T cell receptor (beta chain) was sequenced for a study of regulatory T cells in long-lasting Graves disease. TCR beta libraries were built with iRepertoire HTBI primers and Arm-PCR of CDR3 regions. TCRdb analysed the multiplex PCR reads with MiXCR anew, one entry per CDR3 protein. This table holds more than 300,000 distinct CDR3 sequences, approximately 12% found once. With regard to this clonotype: The antigen is unknown. A read error is possible here, since a much larger clone lies one base away.

Germline CDR1 is SGHVS and CDR2 is FNYEAQ. V lost 5 bases and J 0 bases, leaving 15 bases between the germline ends. The CDR3 sequence is 16 residues long. Time point defined: newly diagnosed GD, antithyroid drugs for less than 3 months. PBMC-extracted RNA yielded the TCR library. Overall study results and limits: Persistent Graves' patients showed reduced TCR diversity versus newly diagnosed patients. There were preferences for TRBV28, TRBJ1-2 and TRBJ2-5 in persistent disease.

The same sample was also used in a study of T cells in Graves' hyperthyroidism and ophthalmopathy. That work states: Diagnosis relied on clinical symptoms, serum thyroxine and TRAb, thyroid ultrasound and orbital computed tomography. Most thyroid clonotypes with frequency above 0.001 were detected in blood.

This chain links TRBV7-6 with TRBJ2-3; D is uncertain. The sequenced sample was peripheral blood mononuclear cells (PBMCs), obtained at new diagnosis, from a patient treated with antithyroid drugs. This receptor was identified in a woman between 18 and 29 years old with Graves disease. CDR3 residues: CASSILFPTSTDTQYF. In DNA, the CDR3 is TGTGCCAGCAGCATCCTGTTCCCTACTAGCACAGATACGCAGTATTTT.